A single sample gave rise to the 14 T cell receptor beta chains below, sequenced in a study of shared clonotypes between healthy human individuals. The data were produced by immunoSEQ multiplex PCR, yet TCRdb's version contains in-frame clones alone and is incomplete. The profile shows about 2.1 million clones, 90% to 95% of them singletons. Positively selected for CCR7, the CD45RO-negative cells used as naive CD8 cells excluded terminally differentiated effector memory CD45RA+ cells. The sequenced material came from naive CD8+ T cells from PBMCs. The source is a man younger than 30 in good health. Some clones in this sample may be carry-over from other donors' samples.

The chain couples TRBV9 to TRBJ2-2, with 7 bases that match TRBD1. CDR1 is SGDLS and CDR2 is YYNGEE in the germline V gene. The CDR3 consists of 15 residues. V trimming: 2 bases; J trimming: 2 bases; junction bases outside the gene matches: 3. This CDR3 reads CASSVTGDNTGELFF. For the CDR3, the DNA is TGTGCCAGCAGCGTTACAGGGGACAACACCGGGGAGCTGTTTTTT. Drawing the rest from reference TRBV9 and TRBJ2-2, the complete variable domain is DSGVTQTPKHLITATGQRVTLRCSPRSGDLSVYWYQQSLDQGLQFLIQYYNGEERAKGNILERFSAQQFPDLHSELNLSSLELGDSALYFCASSVTGDNTGELFFGEGSRLTVL.

V gene TRBV7-6 combines with J gene TRBJ2-1; TRBD2 agrees at 10 bases. CDR3 size: 19 residues. The germline V gene encodes CDR1 SGHVS and CDR2 FNYEAQ. The V gene end was trimmed by 1 base and the J gene end by 4 bases; junction bases not matched to a gene: 13. The CDR3, as DNA: TGTGCCAGCAGCTTAGTCGGTGTTTTTGCAGCGGGAGGGTACAATGAGCAGTTCTTC. Its translation is CASSLVGVFAAGGYNEQFF.

Written as DNA, the CDR3 is TGTGCCAGCAGTGCCTTGGGGACACCGAACACCTACGAGCAGTACTTC. Its translation is CASSALGTPNTYEQYF. The chain employs TRBV6-4 and TRBJ2-7, with D perhaps matching TRBD1 (6 bases). CDR1 is MRHNA, CDR2 SNTAGT, per germline. V lost 4 bases and J 2 bases, leaving 18 bases between the germline ends. The CDR3 spans 16 residues.

This chain uses TRBV6-1 with TRBJ1-1, with D hard to call. V was clipped by 4 bases and J by 3 bases, with 15 bases between them. The CDR3 has 15 residues. Germline CDR1 is MNHNS and CDR2 is SASEGT. CDR3 region: CASSGYRGRDTEAFF. Written as DNA, the CDR3 is TGTGCCAGCAGTGGGTACAGAGGGCGGGACACTGAAGCTTTCTTT.

The genes are TRBV29-1 and TRBJ2-6, with D unclear. Trimming shortened V by 4 bases and J by 0 bases, and 4 bases separated the two germline ends. Looked up from germline, CDR1 is SQVTM and CDR2 is ANQGSEA. The CDR3 loop spans 13 amino acids. The CDR3 region has the DNA TGCAGCGTTGGGACCTCTGGGGCCAACGTCCTGACTTTC. Translation: CSVGTSGANVLTF.

V gene TRBV19 combines with J gene TRBJ1-5, with 7 bases fitting TRBD1. The CDR3 length is 15 residues. The J segment lost 1 base and the V segment lost 10 bases, leaving 10 bases of the junction unmatched. The germline V gene has CDR1 LNHDA and CDR2 SQIVND (reference sequence). CDR3 sequence (DNA): TGTGCCACCGCCCCGGGACAGCCAAGCAATCAGCCCCAGCATTTT. Translated: CATAPGQPSNQPQHF.

The rearrangement links TRBV28 to TRBJ1-1; no definite D call. Trimming stripped 3 bases from V and 0 bases from J, with 8 bases between. This CDR3 contains 14 residues. Germline V CDR1 and CDR2: MDHEN, SYDVKM. The CDR3 DNA follows: TGTGCCAGCAGTTTTGGTTACATGAACACTGAAGCTTTCTTT. Translation gives CASSFGYMNTEAFF.

V is TRBV28 and J is TRBJ1-5; weak D call: TRBD1 (6 bases). The CDR3 has 17 amino acids. Germline loops: CDR1 MDHEN, CDR2 SYDVKM. Trimming took 1 base from V and 0 from J, leaving 13 bases between them. The CDR3 loop is CASSLLSGQYSNQPQHF. In DNA, the CDR3 is TGTGCCAGCAGTTTATTATCTGGACAGTATAGCAATCAGCCCCAGCATTTT.

The chain carries TRBV5-4 and TRBJ2-2, with D unclear. Looked up from germline, CDR1 is SGHNT and CDR2 is YYREEE (reference sequence). Trimming took off 2 bases at V and 0 bases at J, with 5 bases between the two ends. The CDR3 is 14 amino acids. In nucleotides, the CDR3 is TGTGCCAGCAGCTTAGGGACGAACACCGGGGAGCTGTTTTTT. Encoded protein: CASSLGTNTGELFF.

A few counts support this clone. In DNA, the CDR3 is TGTGCCAGCAGCTTCAAGTCAAGGAACACTGAAGCTTTCTTT. Its protein product is CASSFKSRNTEAFF. The V and J genes are TRBV5-6 and TRBJ1-1; no reliable D call. CDR1 and CDR2 from the germline V gene are SGHDT and YYEEEE. This CDR3 contains 14 residues. The V gene lost 2 bases and the J gene lost 1 base, with 9 bases spanning the gap.

The CDR3 nucleotides are TGTGCCAGCAGCCCACCTAGCGGGAGGGCCCGCACCGGGGAGCTGTTTTTT. Amino acid sequence: CASSPPSGRARTGELFF. The chain combines TRBV11-2 with TRBJ2-2; 12 nucleotides match TRBD2. The CDR3 is made up of 17 amino acids. Germline CDR1 and CDR2: SGHAT and FQNNGV. V shed 5 bases and J 4 bases; nucleotides not matched to a gene: 8.

V gene TRBV6-5 combines with J gene TRBJ1-2; 7 bases are shared with TRBD1. Germline lookup yields CDR1 MNHEY and CDR2 SVGAGI. The CDR3 consists of 16 residues. The J segment lost 3 bases and the V segment lost 2 bases, leaving 9 bases of the junction unmatched. For the CDR3, the DNA is TGTGCCAGCAGTTACGGGATCGACAGGGAGGACTATGGCTACACCTTC. Translating gives CASSYGIDREDYGYTF.

The chain has TRBV27 and TRBJ2-2; 7 bases agree with TRBD1. The CDR3 contains 16 residues. Germline trimming cut 2 bases from V and 4 bases from J; bases unmatched to any gene: 7. CDR1 MNHEY and CDR2 SMNVEV come from the germline V gene (reference sequence). CDR3 nucleotide sequence: TGTGCCAGCAGTTTACGGTCGGCAGGGGGCACCGGGGAGCTGTTTTTT. As protein: CASSLRSAGGTGELFF.

V gene TRBV9 combines with J gene TRBJ1-2, with no clear D. CDR1 SGDLS and CDR2 YYNGEE come from the germline V gene. The CDR3 has 16 amino acids. V was cut by 3 bases and J by 0 bases, with 15 bases left in between. The CDR3 coding sequence is TGTGCCAGCAGCGACGATGGCAGGAAAACTAACTATGGCTACACCTTC. Protein: CASSDDGRKTNYGYTF.